The 9 T cell receptor beta chains below all came from one sample that was sequenced in a study of shared T cell receptors in the human thymus. Produced via immunoSEQ multiplex PCR; TCRdb's table is partial and in-frame only. The repertoire holds under 850,000 clones, with 88% as singletons. The sample also formed part of further work on human thymus T cells.

The sample comprised thymocytes. These receptors all come from a boy younger than two with a congenital heart defect.

This chain connects TRBV12-2 to TRBJ2-2; the table's D gene call, TRBD2, was not cross checked with the DNA. TRBV12-2 is a documented pseudogene. The CDR3 spans 15 residues. In DNA, the CDR3 is TGTGCAAGTCGCCCGAGACTAGAATGCGGCGGGGAGCTGTTTTTT. Translation gives CASRPRLECGGELFF.

The chain employs TRBV6-1 and TRBJ2-1; perhaps TRBD2 as D (7 bases). V lost 6 bases and J lost 10, with 19 bases in between. Germline V gene sequence: CDR1 MNHNS, CDR2 SASEGT. CDR3 length: 14 residues. DNA for the CDR3: TGTGCCAGCAGGGGGGCGGGAGCGTGGGGCGAGCAGTTCTTC. Translation gives CASRGAGAWGEQFF.

For the CDR3, the DNA is TGTGCCAGCAGTGAGGGACTACCGAGGAACACCGGGGAGCTGTTTTTT. Encoded protein: CASSEGLPRNTGELFF. V usage is TRBV27 and J usage is TRBJ2-2, with 7 positions matching TRBD2. Germline V gene lookup returns CDR1 MNHEY and CDR2 SMNVEV (reference sequence). CDR3 length: 16 residues. With 5 bases clipped from V and 1 base from J, the junction kept 7 bases outside the gene matches.

The chain's CDR3 is CAWTGSWSAPNEQFF. CDR3 coding DNA: TGTGCCTGGACCGGGAGTTGGTCCGCACCCAATGAGCAGTTCTTC. The chain links TRBV30 to TRBJ2-1; D is perhaps TRBD2 (6 bases). The CDR3 has 15 residues. V was cut by 4 bases and J by 6 bases, with 19 bases left in between. Germline CDR1 GTSNPN, CDR2 SVGIG (reference sequence).

The V and J genes are TRBV4-2 and TRBJ2-1; possible D gene TRBD2, 6 bases. The CDR3 spans 16 residues. V shed 1 base and J shed 10 bases, with 20 bases lying between them. In germline, CDR1 is LGHNA, CDR2 YNFKEQ. CDR3 region: CASSQVPRLGPREQFF. The CDR3 coding sequence is TGTGCCAGCAGCCAAGTCCCCCGACTAGGGCCGAGGGAGCAGTTCTTC.

This chain connects TRBV6-1 to TRBJ2-5; D perhaps matches TRBD2 (6 bases). This CDR3 comprises 12 residues. The germline gives CDR1 MNHNS, CDR2 SASEGT. V was clipped by 10 bases and J by 6 bases, with 15 bases between them. The CDR3 region is CATVIGGKTQYF. The CDR3 DNA follows: TGTGCCACCGTTATAGGAGGGAAGACCCAGTACTTC.

The rearrangement uses TRBV7-9 and TRBJ1-4; D is ambiguous. V was cut by 3 bases and J by 6 bases, with 14 bases left in between. Germline V gives CDR1 SEHNR, CDR2 FQNEAQ (reference sequence). This CDR3 region has 15 residues. CDR3 residues: CASSFLRGHHEKLFF. The CDR3 coding sequence is TGTGCCAGCAGCTTCCTTCGGGGTCACCATGAAAAACTGTTTTTT.

The CDR3 loop is CASSQDRSSGHNEQFF. In DNA form, the CDR3 reads TGCGCCAGCAGCCAAGATAGGTCTAGCGGTCACAATGAGCAGTTCTTC. This sequence joins TRBV4-1 and TRBJ2-1, with 7 bases identical to TRBD2. Per the germline V gene, CDR1 is MGHRA and CDR2 is YSYEKL. Losses at the gene ends were 0 bases for V and 5 bases for J; bases not matched to a gene: 7. This CDR3 is built from 16 residues.

The DNA for the CDR3 is TGCGCCAGCAGCCAAGTGAGGAGGGGTATGCGGAACATAGCCAAAAACATTCAGTACTTC. Translating gives CASSQVRRGMRNIAKNIQYF. The V call is TRBV4-3, the J call TRBJ2-4, with TRBD2 as a possible D gene (6 bases). Germline values: CDR1 LGHNA, CDR2 YSLEER. Trimming removed 1 base from V and 0 bases from J, with 22 bases in between. The CDR3 runs to 20 residues.